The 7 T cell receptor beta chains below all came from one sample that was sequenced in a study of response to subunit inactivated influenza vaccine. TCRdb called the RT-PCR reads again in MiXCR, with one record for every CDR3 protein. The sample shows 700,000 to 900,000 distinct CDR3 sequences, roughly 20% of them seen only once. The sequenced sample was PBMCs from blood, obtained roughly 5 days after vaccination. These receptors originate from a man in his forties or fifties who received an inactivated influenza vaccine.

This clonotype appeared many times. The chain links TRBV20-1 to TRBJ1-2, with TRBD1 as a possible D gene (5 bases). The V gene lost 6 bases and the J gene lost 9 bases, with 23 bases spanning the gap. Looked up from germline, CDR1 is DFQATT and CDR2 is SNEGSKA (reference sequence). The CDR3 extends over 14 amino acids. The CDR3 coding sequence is TGCAGTGCAACAGGTCCGGGCGGCGATGATCGCTACACCTTC. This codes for CSATGPGGDDRYTF.

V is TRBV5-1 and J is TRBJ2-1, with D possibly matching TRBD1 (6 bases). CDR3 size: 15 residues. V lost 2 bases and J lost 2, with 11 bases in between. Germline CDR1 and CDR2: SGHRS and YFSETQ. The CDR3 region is CASSFRGYTYNEQFF. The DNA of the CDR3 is TGCGCCAGCAGCTTCAGGGGTTACACCTACAATGAGCAGTTCTTC. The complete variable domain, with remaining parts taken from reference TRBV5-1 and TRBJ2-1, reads KAGVTQTPRYLIKTRGQQVTLSCSPISGHRSVSWYQQTPGQGLQFLFEYFSETQRNKGNFPGRFSGRQFSNSRSEMNVSTLELGDSALYLCASSFRGYTYNEQFFGPGTRLTVL.

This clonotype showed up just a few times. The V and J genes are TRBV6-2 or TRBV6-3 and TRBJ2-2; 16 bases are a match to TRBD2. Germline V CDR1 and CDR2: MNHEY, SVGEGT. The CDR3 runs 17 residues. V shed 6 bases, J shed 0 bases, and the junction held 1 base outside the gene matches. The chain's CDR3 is CASRGLAGGPNTGELFF. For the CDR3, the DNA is TGTGCCAGCAGGGGACTAGCGGGGGGGCCGAACACCGGGGAGCTGTTTTTT.

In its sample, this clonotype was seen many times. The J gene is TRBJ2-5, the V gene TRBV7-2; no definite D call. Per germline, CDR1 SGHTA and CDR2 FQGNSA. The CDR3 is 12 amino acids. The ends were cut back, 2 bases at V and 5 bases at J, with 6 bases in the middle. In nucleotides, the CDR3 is TGTGCCAGCAGCTTAACTCTGGAGACCCAGTACTTC. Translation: CASSLTLETQYF.

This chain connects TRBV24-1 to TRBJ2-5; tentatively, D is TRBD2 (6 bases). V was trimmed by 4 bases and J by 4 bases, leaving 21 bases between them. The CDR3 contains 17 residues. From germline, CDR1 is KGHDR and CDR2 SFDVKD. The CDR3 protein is CATSDSDGRVGGETQYF. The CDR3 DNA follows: TGTGCCACCAGTGACTCGGACGGACGGGTGGGAGGAGAGACCCAGTACTTC.

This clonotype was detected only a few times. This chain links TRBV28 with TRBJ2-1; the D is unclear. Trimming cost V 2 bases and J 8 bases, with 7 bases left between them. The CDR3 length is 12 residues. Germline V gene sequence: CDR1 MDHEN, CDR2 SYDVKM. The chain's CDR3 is CASSLKRYEQFF. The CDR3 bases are TGTGCCAGCAGTTTAAAGAGGTATGAGCAGTTCTTC.

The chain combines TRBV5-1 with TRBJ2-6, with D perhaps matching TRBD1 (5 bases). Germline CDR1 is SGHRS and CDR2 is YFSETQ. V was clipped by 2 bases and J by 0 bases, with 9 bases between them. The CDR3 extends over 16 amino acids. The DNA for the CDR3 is TGCGCCAGCAGCTTCACAGGCTTCTCTGGGGCCAACGTCCTGACTTTC. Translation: CASSFTGFSGANVLTF. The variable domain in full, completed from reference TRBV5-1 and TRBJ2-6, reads KAGVTQTPRYLIKTRGQQVTLSCSPISGHRSVSWYQQTPGQGLQFLFEYFSETQRNKGNFPGRFSGRQFSNSRSEMNVSTLELGDSALYLCASSFTGFSGANVLTFGAGSRLTVL.